The sequence of this T cell receptor (beta chain) was determined in a study of T cell responses to AZD1222 COVID-19 vaccine (dated by TCRdb to about 2021). With regard to the full study: TCR sequencing covered 230 to 250 trial participants: nearly 210 given two doses of AZD1222 and approximately 26 given two doses of MenACWY control vaccine. Trial participants were enrolled by age into subgroups of 18-55, 56-69 and 70-plus years, and 148, 28 and 57 TCR-sequenced participants, respectively, were included in these subgroups. The paper as a whole reports these results and caveats: Because no day 14 peak-response samples were available, repertoires were characterized only after the peak T cell response. The 56-69-year group was small, and its depth increase did not reach significance, likely because of low power. Conclusions about previously exposed vaccinees were limited because only a handful of AZD1222 recipients were SARS-CoV-2 seropositive at baseline. The vaccine-associated CD4 TCRs covered the entire spike protein, and the dominant responses fell in regions 160-218 and 743-854. Most participants were white British and females outnumbered males, and the authors suggested that clonal diversity may have been underestimated. Spike-specific TCR breadth and depth rose significantly after two AZD1222 doses compared with day 0 and with MenACWY recipients. Nearly half of unique spike-specific TCRs reportedly recognized epitopes outside regions mutated in the B.1.351 and B.1.1.7 variants.

The time point label for this specimen denotes: about 28 days (+/-7) after the second vaccine dose. AZD1222 recipients given second doses at about 4 weeks or at about 12 weeks were pooled, since spike-specific TCR depth and breadth were not found to differ between the two schedules. Vaccinee samples were obtained from the UK trials COV001 and COV002, which included a single-blind randomized controlled phase 2/3 trial of AZD1222 (ChAdOx1 nCoV-19) in healthy adults. For TCRbeta chain sequencing, PBMC samples were collected from trial participants at day 0 and at day 28 after the second dose. The CDR3 regions of human TCRbeta chains were analyzed by immunosequencing. The authors' pipeline ran thus. Repertoire TCRs were checked for matches against a reference library of SARS-CoV-2-specific TCRs that had been generated using the MIRA antigen-specificity platform. Breadth was defined as the fraction of unique TCRs that were SARS-CoV-2-associated. Depth was defined as the fraction of total T cells that were SARS-CoV-2-associated. Using the MIRA data, each spike-specific TCR was mapped to the spike region that the TCR reacts to and placed in a CD4 or CD8 class. Log10-transformed breadth and depth values were compared by one-way ANOVA with Sidak's multiple comparisons tests. Held by TCRdb, this immuneACCESS table contains in-frame sequences only and omits some clones. Under half of the omission traces to an unresolved V gene where checked; the cause of the rest is unknown. V, J and clone size were drawn from that table, and D and trimming were deduced from the DNA. This sample holds 100,000 to 150,000 clones; just under 95% were observed only once. Of the sample, roughly 1.1% is held by the ten largest clones.

CDR1 and CDR2 (LNHDA, SQIVND) derive from the germline V gene (reference sequence). V loses 8 bases at its end and J loses 1 base; junction bases beyond the gene matches: 8. The CDR3 numbers 14 residues from cysteine through phenylalanine. Only the CDR3 DNA stays, 42 bases, in frame from base 1. Points on this clone: It lacks a known antigen. The sample holds no much larger clone one base away, and base qualities are not on file.

The TCR originated in an adult who received the AZD1222 COVID-19 vaccine. The sequencing used peripheral blood, collected 28 days after the second AZD1222 dose. The V and J segments used are TRBV19 and TRBJ2-7, with 7 junctional bases fitting TRBD1. The nucleotide sequence is given as TGTGCCAGTTCACAGGGGATCGGGTCCTACGAGCAGTACTTC. It encodes CASSQGIGSYEQYF.